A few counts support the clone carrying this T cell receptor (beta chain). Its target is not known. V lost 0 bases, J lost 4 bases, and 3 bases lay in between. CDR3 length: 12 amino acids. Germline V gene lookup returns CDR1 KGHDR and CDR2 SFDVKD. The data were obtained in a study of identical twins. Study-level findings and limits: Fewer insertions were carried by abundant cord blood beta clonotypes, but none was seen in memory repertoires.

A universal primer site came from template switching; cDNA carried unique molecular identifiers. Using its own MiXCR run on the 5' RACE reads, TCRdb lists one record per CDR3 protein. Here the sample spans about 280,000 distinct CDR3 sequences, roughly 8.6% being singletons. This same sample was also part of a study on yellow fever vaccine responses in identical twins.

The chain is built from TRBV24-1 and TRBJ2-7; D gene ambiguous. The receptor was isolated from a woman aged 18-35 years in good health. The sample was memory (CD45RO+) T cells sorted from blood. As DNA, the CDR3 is TGTGCCACCAGTGATTTGGGGTACGAGCAGTACTTC. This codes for CATSDLGYEQYF.